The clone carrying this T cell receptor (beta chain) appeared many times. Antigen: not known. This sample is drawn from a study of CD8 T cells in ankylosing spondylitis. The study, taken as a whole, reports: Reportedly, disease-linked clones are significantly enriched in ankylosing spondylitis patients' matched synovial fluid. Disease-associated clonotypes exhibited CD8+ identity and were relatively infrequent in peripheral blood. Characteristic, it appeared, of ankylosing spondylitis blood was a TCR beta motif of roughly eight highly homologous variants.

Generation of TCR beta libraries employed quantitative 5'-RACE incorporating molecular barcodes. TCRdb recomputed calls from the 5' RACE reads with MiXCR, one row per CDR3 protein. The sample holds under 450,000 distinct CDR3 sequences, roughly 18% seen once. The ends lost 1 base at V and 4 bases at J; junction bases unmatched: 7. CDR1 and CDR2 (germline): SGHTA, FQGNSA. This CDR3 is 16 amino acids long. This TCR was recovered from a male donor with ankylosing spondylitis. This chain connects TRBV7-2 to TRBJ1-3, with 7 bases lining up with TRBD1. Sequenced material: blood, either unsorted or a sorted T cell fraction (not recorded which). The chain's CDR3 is CASSLGRTGVGNTIYF. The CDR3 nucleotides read TGTGCCAGCAGCTTAGGAAGAACAGGGGTCGGAAACACCATATATTTT.